The 27 T cell receptor beta chains given below trace back to one sample, sequenced in a study of a mutant IDH1 vaccine in newly diagnosed glioma. Profiling relied on immunoSEQ multiplex PCR, and the TCRdb table lists in-frame clones only, not all of them. Here the sample spans about 130,000 clones, roughly 77% being singletons. Time point meaning: week 11, during vaccination. Doses consisted of 300 ug of mutant IDH1 20-mer peptide each, paired with topical imiquimod. The antigens of these receptors remain unknown. The material sequenced was PBMCs, taken from a glioma patient whose treatment included an IDH1 peptide vaccine. The receptors here all came from a middle-aged man with glioma.

The chain joins TRBV5-6 to TRBJ2-3; TRBD1 matches at 8 bases. The junction had 4 bases not matched to a gene; V was cut back by 1 base and J by 0 bases. The CDR3 loop spans 16 amino acids. Germline V CDR1 and CDR2: SGHDT, YYEEEE. Written as DNA, the CDR3 is TGTGCCAGCAGCTTGTTTCAGGGGGCGAGCACAGATACGCAGTATTTT. Translating it yields CASSLFQGASTDTQYF.

V gene TRBV2 combines with J gene TRBJ1-3; D ambiguous. The length of the CDR3 is 17 residues. V lost 6 bases, J lost 0 bases, and 18 bases lay in between. The germline V gene encodes CDR1 SNHLY and CDR2 FYNNEI. CDR3 nucleotides: TGTGCCAGCAGCGTCGCGAATGGACGCATCTCTGGAAACACCATATATTTT. Translating it yields CASSVANGRISGNTIYF.

The rearrangement uses TRBV7-9 and TRBJ1-1; 7 bases are a match to TRBD1. CDR1 is SEHNR, CDR2 FQNEAQ, per germline (reference sequence). The CDR3 covers 17 residues. After removal of 5 bases from V and 3 bases from J, the junction contained 15 bases not matched to a gene. The CDR3 bases are TGTGCCAGCAGCGAGGGGGCAGGGGGGAGCGGTGACACTGAAGCTTTCTTT. Translated: CASSEGAGGSGDTEAFF.

CDR3 residues: CASSYSDGPWEQYF. CDR3 DNA sequence: TGTGCCAGCAGTTACAGTGACGGGCCTTGGGAGCAGTACTTC. J is TRBJ2-7 and V is TRBV6-5; D not resolved. Looked up from germline, CDR1 is MNHEY and CDR2 is SVGAGI. Trimming removed 2 bases at V and 7 bases at J, with 15 bases between. The CDR3 runs 14 residues.

This clone has just one count. This chain joins TRBV7-2 and TRBJ2-7; TRBD1 agrees at 7 bases. The CDR3 sequence is 16 residues long. Germline CDR1 SGHTA, CDR2 FQGNSA. V shed 5 bases and J 2 bases; nucleotides not matched to a gene: 12. The CDR3 sequence is CASSRTLSGGAYEQYF. The CDR3 DNA sequence: TGTGCCAGCAGCCGAACGCTGTCAGGGGGAGCCTACGAGCAGTACTTC.

V usage is TRBV19 and J usage is TRBJ1-1, with D perhaps TRBD1 (6 bases). From germline, CDR1 is LNHDA and CDR2 SQIVND (reference sequence). This CDR3 has 15 residues. Trimming took 4 bases from V and 1 from J, leaving 13 bases between them. In nucleotides, the CDR3 is TGTGCCAGTAGTACCGGGACAAGGAGGAACACTGAAGCTTTCTTT. This codes for CASSTGTRRNTEAFF.

This chain joins TRBV5-5 and TRBJ2-7, with D possibly being TRBD1 (5 bases). V lost 5 bases and J 0 bases, leaving 15 bases between the germline ends. In germline, CDR1 is SGHKS, CDR2 YYEKEE (reference sequence). The CDR3 covers 15 residues. The CDR3 protein is CASSRETGSSYEQYF. The CDR3 DNA follows: TGTGCCAGCAGTAGGGAAACAGGTTCCTCCTACGAGCAGTACTTC. The entire variable domain, with the rest obtained from reference TRBV5-5 and TRBJ2-7, is as follows: DAGVTQSPTHLIKTRGQQVTLRCSPISGHKSVSWYQQVLGQGPQFIFQYYEKEERGRGNFPDRFSARQFPNYSSELNVNALLLGDSALYLCASSRETGSSYEQYFGPGTRLTVT.

This chain connects TRBV11-2 to TRBJ2-1; 7 bases match TRBD2. The CDR3 is 15 residues long. Germline-derived CDR1 and CDR2 are SGHAT and FQNNGV. V dropped 2 bases and J dropped 6; count of bases not matched to a gene: 7. CDR3 DNA sequence: TGTGCCAGCAGCTTAAGGGCGGGGGACCCCAATGAGCAGTTCTTC. Residues: CASSLRAGDPNEQFF.

This CDR3 reads CASSHESYEQYF. CDR3 sequence (DNA): TGTGCCAGCAGTCACGAGTCCTACGAGCAGTACTTC. The V call is TRBV28, the J call TRBJ2-7; D is uncertain. Trimming shortened V by 5 bases and J by 1 base, and 6 bases separated the two germline ends. The germline V gene has CDR1 MDHEN and CDR2 SYDVKM. This CDR3 comprises 12 residues.

The chain joins TRBV4-2 to TRBJ1-4, with D hard to call. The germline V gene encodes CDR1 LGHNA and CDR2 YNFKEQ. Between the trimmed V and J ends, which lost 0 bases and 5 bases, there was a span of 16 bases. This CDR3 is built from 17 residues. The CDR3 spells CASSQEGAVQSNEKLFF. Here the CDR3 DNA reads TGTGCCAGCAGCCAAGAAGGAGCCGTACAGTCCAATGAAAAACTGTTTTTT.

This clone was observed a handful of times. The CDR3: CASSVGLAGTTGELFF. The CDR3 DNA reads TGCGCCAGCAGCGTGGGACTAGCGGGAACCACCGGGGAGCTGTTTTTT. The chain joins TRBV5-1 to TRBJ2-2; 13 nucleotides agree with TRBD2. Germline lookup yields CDR1 SGHRS and CDR2 YFSETQ. CDR3 length equals 16 residues. Losses at the gene ends were 4 bases for V and 4 bases for J; bases not matched to a gene: 4.

The V call is TRBV4-3, the J call TRBJ2-3; 8 nucleotides match TRBD2. Trimming removed 0 bases from V and 3 bases from J; junction bases left unmatched: 8. CDR1 is LGHNA and CDR2 is YSLEER in the germline V gene. The CDR3 length is 17 residues. The CDR3: CASSQEPRGGGTDTQYF. Here the CDR3 DNA reads TGCGCCAGCAGCCAAGAGCCCCGGGGGGGCGGAACAGATACGCAGTATTTT.

This clone was found a few times. This chain connects TRBV19 to TRBJ1-5; D unclear. Per germline, CDR1 LNHDA and CDR2 SQIVND (reference sequence). The CDR3 runs 15 residues. V was trimmed by 2 bases and J by 4 bases, leaving 12 bases between them. The CDR3 protein is CASSINFALNQPQHF. In DNA, the CDR3 is TGTGCCAGTAGTATAAATTTCGCTCTAAATCAGCCCCAGCATTTT.

V is TRBV7-2 and J is TRBJ2-3; 10 bases fit TRBD2. The V gene's germline CDR1 is SGHTA and CDR2 FQGNSA. Trimming removed 6 bases from V and 1 base from J; junction bases left unmatched: 4. This CDR3 region has 15 residues. The chain's CDR3 is CASRGGTSGTDTQYF. The CDR3 DNA sequence: TGTGCCAGCAGAGGAGGGACTAGCGGCACAGATACGCAGTATTTT. The whole variable domain, filled in from reference TRBV7-2 and TRBJ2-3, reads GAGVSQSPSNKVTEKGKDVELRCDPISGHTALYWYRQSLGQGLEFLIYFQGNSAPDKSGLPSDRFSAERTGGSVSTLTIQRTQQEDSAVYLCASRGGTSGTDTQYFGPGTRLTVL.

This clone was detected only a few times. The chain joins TRBV2 to TRBJ1-5; D might be TRBD1 (5 bases). Trimming cost V 9 bases and J 7 bases, with 16 bases left between them. This CDR3 comprises 13 residues. CDR1 and CDR2 (germline): SNHLY, FYNNEI. The CDR3 DNA sequence: TGTGCCAGTACGGGGCGACGTTGGCAGCCCCAGCATTTT. This codes for CASTGRRWQPQHF.

V is TRBV2 and J is TRBJ2-7; a weak D match, TRBD1 (6 bases). Trimming cost V 4 bases and J 7 bases, with 14 bases left between them. The CDR3 spans 13 residues. CDR1 and CDR2 (germline): SNHLY, FYNNEI. The CDR3 is CASSGQTGLEQYF. The CDR3 region has the DNA TGTGCCAGCAGTGGACAGACAGGTTTGGAGCAGTACTTC. Filled out from reference TRBV2 and TRBJ2-7, the complete variable domain reads EPEVTQTPSHQVTQMGQEVILRCVPISNHLYFYWYRQILGQKVEFLVSFYNNEISEKSEIFDDQFSVERPDGSNFTLKIRSTKLEDSAMYFCASSGQTGLEQYFGPGTRLTVT.

The chain has TRBV29-1 and TRBJ1-3; D is perhaps TRBD1 (5 bases). Germline V gene lookup returns CDR1 SQVTM and CDR2 ANQGSEA. CDR3 length: 16 residues. Trimming cost V 6 bases and J 1 base, with 19 bases left between them. The CDR3 region is CSVELVSGGSGNTIYF. CDR3 DNA: TGCAGCGTCGAGCTCGTTTCCGGGGGGTCTGGAAACACCATATATTTT.

The chain combines TRBV18 with TRBJ2-5; D may be TRBD2 (7 bases). The CDR3 extends over 15 amino acids. Trimming stripped 0 bases from V and 5 bases from J, with 13 bases between. From germline, CDR1 is KGHSH and CDR2 LQKENI. The CDR3 DNA reads TGTGCCAGCTCACCACCGGCAGAGGGGGGGGAGACCCAGTACTTC. This translates into CASSPPAEGGETQYF. The full variable domain, completed using reference TRBV18 and TRBJ2-5, is NAGVMQNPRHLVRRRGQEARLRCSPMKGHSHVYWYRQLPEEGLKFMVYLQKENIIDESGMPKERFSAEFPKEGPSILRIQQVVRGDSAAYFCASSPPAEGGETQYFGPGTRLLVL.

The chain carries TRBV6-5 and TRBJ2-1; 10 bases map to TRBD2. The CDR3 sequence is 16 residues long. Per the germline V gene, CDR1 is MNHEY and CDR2 is SVGAGI. V lost 2 bases to trimming and J lost 3 bases; unmatched junction nucleotides: 4. Written as DNA, the CDR3 is TGTGCCAGCAGTTACGGAGGGACTAGCGTCTACAATGAGCAGTTCTTC. It codes for CASSYGGTSVYNEQFF.

This chain uses TRBV5-1 with TRBJ1-2, with D perhaps matching TRBD1 (6 bases). CDR3 size: 14 residues. V shed 4 bases and J shed 4 bases, with 14 bases lying between them. CDR1 and CDR2 (germline): SGHRS, YFSETQ. This CDR3 reads CASSADSQIYGYTF. As DNA, the CDR3 is TGCGCCAGCAGCGCGGACAGCCAAATCTATGGCTACACCTTC.

This clone was found a few times. The V call is TRBV4-1, the J call TRBJ1-5; 7 bases agree with TRBD1. V dropped 4 bases and J dropped 6; count of bases not matched to a gene: 9. CDR1 and CDR2 (germline): MGHRA, YSYEKL. This CDR3 is built from 15 residues. CDR3 sequence reads: CASSPETGWIQPQHF. CDR3 coding DNA: TGCGCCAGCAGCCCCGAGACAGGGTGGATTCAGCCCCAGCATTTT.

The J gene is TRBJ1-4, the V gene TRBV18; D call uncertain. CDR1 is KGHSH, CDR2 LQKENI, per germline. Trimming took off 4 bases at V and 6 bases at J, with 15 bases between the two ends. This CDR3 is built from 15 residues. This CDR3 reads CASSLSQLGDEKLFF. CDR3 in DNA: TGTGCCAGCTCACTGTCGCAGCTCGGAGATGAAAAACTGTTTTTT.

The chain couples TRBV7-9 to TRBJ2-1; D gene ambiguous. This CDR3 contains 14 residues. The germline V gene has CDR1 SEHNR and CDR2 FQNEAQ (reference sequence). The germline V and J ends were trimmed by 1 base and 4 bases, with 8 bases remaining between them. The CDR3 region is CASSLDGFYNEQFF. CDR3 coding DNA: TGTGCCAGCAGCTTAGACGGATTTTACAATGAGCAGTTCTTC.

V usage is TRBV6-5 and J usage is TRBJ1-1; TRBD1 agrees at 8 bases. The CDR3 spans 14 residues. Germline CDR1 reads MNHEY; CDR2 reads SVGAGI. V dropped 3 bases and J dropped 5; count of bases not matched to a gene: 5. CDR3 protein: CASSYTGGRTEAFF. In DNA, the CDR3 is TGTGCCAGCAGTTATACAGGGGGGAGGACTGAAGCTTTCTTT.

The chain has TRBV6-6 and TRBJ1-4; 7 nucleotides match TRBD1. Trimming removed 1 base from V and 7 bases from J; junction bases left unmatched: 6. Germline CDR1 is MNHNY and CDR2 is SVGAGI (reference sequence). The CDR3 length is 15 residues. For the CDR3, the DNA is TGTGCCAGCAGTTACTGGGACAGCAGTAGTGAAAAACTGTTTTTT. This gives the protein CASSYWDSSSEKLFF.

The chain links TRBV28 to TRBJ2-3, with D uncertain. Trimming removed 4 bases from V and 4 bases from J, with 12 bases in between. Germline V lookup: CDR1 MDHEN, CDR2 SYDVKM. The CDR3 contains 14 residues. The CDR3 DNA follows: TGTGCCAGCAGTTCCCGGTTTCAGCCAGATACGCAGTATTTT. Its translation: CASSSRFQPDTQYF.

This chain uses TRBV14 with TRBJ2-5; D is unclear. The CDR3 spans 12 residues. V was shortened by 5 bases and J by 7 bases, with 11 bases between the two germline ends. Germline V gene data show CDR1 as SGHDN and CDR2 as FVKESK. The CDR3 loop is CASSSSSRTQYF. The DNA for the CDR3 is TGTGCCAGCAGCTCCTCAAGTAGGACCCAGTACTTC.